Presented here are 2 T cell receptor beta chains from one specimen sequenced in a study of patients and donors after allogeneic stem cell transplantation. TCRdb called the RT-PCR reads again in MiXCR, with one record for every CDR3 protein. Of about 200,000 distinct CDR3 sequences detected, about 40% appear once; the ten largest clones hold around 35%. Sequenced sample: blood, either unsorted or a sorted T cell fraction (not recorded which). The receptors were sampled from a human donor who was either an allogeneic HSCT recipient or a stem cell or donor lymphocyte infusion donor (not recorded which). It is not recorded whose cells these are; they may come from a transplant donor.

The chain couples TRBV7-9 to TRBJ2-5; 10 positions agree with TRBD2. Germline V CDR1 and CDR2: SEHNR, FQNEAQ (reference sequence). The CDR3 extends over 16 amino acids. V dropped 4 bases and J dropped 4; count of bases not matched to a gene: 9. Here the CDR3 DNA reads TGTGCCAGCAGCTCAGCGGGAGGGCCCTCTTTAGAGACCCAGTACTTC. This sequence encodes CASSSAGGPSLETQYF. The entire variable domain, with the rest obtained from reference TRBV7-9 and TRBJ2-5, is as follows: DTGVSQNPRHKITKRGQNVTFRCDPISEHNRLYWYRQTLGQGPEFLTYFQNEAQLEKSRLLSDRFSAERPKGSFSTLEIQRTEQGDSAMYLCASSSAGGPSLETQYFGPGTRLLVL.

CDR3 amino acids: CASSLDPSTYNEQFF. DNA of the CDR3: TGTGCCAGCAGCTTAGATCCGTCGACCTACAATGAGCAGTTCTTC. The genes are TRBV11-3 and TRBJ2-1, with no clear D. The CDR3 is made up of 15 amino acids. Per the germline V gene, CDR1 is SGHNT and CDR2 is YENEEA. V was cut by 0 bases and J by 2 bases, with 8 bases left in between. The complete variable domain, with remaining parts taken from reference TRBV11-3 and TRBJ2-1, reads EAGVVQSPRYKIIEKKQPVAFWCNPISGHNTLYWYLQNLGQGPELLIRYENEEAVDDSQLPKDRFSAERLKGVDSTLKIQPAELGDSAVYLCASSLDPSTYNEQFFGPGTRLTVL.